This is a list of T cell receptor beta chains from one sample in a study of blood T cell repertoires in COVID-19. Profiled with immunoSEQ multiplex PCR; TCRdb holds only in-frame clones, not every one. The table records around 370,000 clones, nearly 90% of them present only once. The specimen was peripheral blood. These receptors all come from a man younger than 35 with active or convalescent COVID-19. Both conserved end residues are part of each CDR3. Fields, in order: V gene, J gene, clone size, D gene, CDR3 protein, CDR3 DNA. The D gene is left open where the match is weak. For some rows the clone size is stated as once, few or many, or as a class when expanded; others skip it.

>TRBV4-1|TRBJ1-1|.|.
CASSQTQGMNTEAFF
TGCGCCAGCAGCCAGACCCAGGGGATGAACACTGAAGCTTTCTTT
>TRBV7-9|TRBJ1-5|.|.
CASSEDREDQPQHF
TGTGCCAGCAGCGAGGACAGAGAGGATCAGCCCCAGCATTTT
>TRBV28|TRBJ2-6|few|TRBD1
CASTNRGVSSGANVLTF
TGTGCCAGCACAAACAGGGGGGTAAGCTCTGGGGCCAACGTGCTGACTTTC
>TRBV29-1|TRBJ1-2|.|.
CSVEGDTQRNYGYTF
TGCAGCGTTGAGGGGGACACTCAACGCAACTATGGCTACACCTTC
>TRBV3-1/TRBV3-2|TRBJ1-2|.|TRBD1
CASSQDSLGGHGYTF
TGTGCCAGCAGCCAAGATAGCCTAGGGGGCCATGGCTACACCTTC
>TRBV28|TRBJ1-3|.|.
CASTTGREDGGNTIYF
TGTGCCAGCACTACAGGGAGGGAAGATGGAGGAAACACCATATATTTT
>TRBV3-1/TRBV3-2|TRBJ2-1|.|.
CASSLASQHNEQFF
TGTGCCAGCAGCCTCGCTAGTCAGCACAATGAGCAGTTCTTC
>TRBV9|TRBJ1-3|.|.
CASSATGTTGNTIYF
TGTGCCAGCAGCGCCACAGGGACGACTGGAAACACCATATATTTT
>TRBV5-1|TRBJ2-1|.|.
CASSLEGSYNEQFF
TGCGCCAGCAGCTTAGAGGGTAGCTACAATGAGCAGTTCTTC
>TRBV11-3|TRBJ2-3|.|TRBD2
CASSWGSGGTDTQYF
TGTGCCAGCAGCTGGGGTAGCGGGGGGACAGATACGCAGTATTTT
>TRBV4-1|TRBJ2-7|once|.
CASSQYERDEQYF
TGCGCCAGCAGCCAATACGAGAGGGACGAGCAGTACTTC
>TRBV29-1|TRBJ1-1|.|.
CSAGVENTEAFF
TGCAGCGCAGGGGTGGAGAACACTGAAGCTTTCTTT
>TRBV28|TRBJ2-3|.|TRBD2
CASSFPPETSGSLDTQYF
TGTGCCAGCAGTTTTCCCCCGGAGACTAGCGGGAGTCTGGATACGCAGTATTTT
>TRBV27|TRBJ2-6|.|TRBD1
CASSGQGALGANVLTF
TGTGCCAGCAGTGGACAGGGGGCGCTTGGGGCCAACGTGCTGACTTTC
>TRBV6-1|TRBJ2-7|.|.
CASSEWWTDGSEQYF
TGTGCCAGCAGTGAATGGTGGACAGACGGCTCCGAGCAGTACTTC
>TRBV11-1|TRBJ2-1|once|.
CASSFGQSSYNEQFF
TGTGCCAGCAGCTTCGGACAAAGCTCCTACAATGAGCAGTTCTTC
>TRBV10-3|TRBJ2-7|.|.
CAINVGGDEQYF
TGTGCCATCAATGTGGGAGGCGACGAGCAGTACTTC
>TRBV4-3|TRBJ2-2|.|.
CASSHKTGMGNTGELFF
TGCGCCAGCAGCCATAAAACAGGGATGGGGAACACCGGGGAGCTGTTTTTT
>TRBV6-2/TRBV6-3|TRBJ1-5|.|.
CASSSGSNQPQHF
TGTGCCAGCAGCTCGGGGAGCAATCAGCCCCAGCATTTT
>TRBV24-1|TRBJ2-2|.|TRBD1
CATSKGQGSNTGELFF
TGTGCCACGAGTAAGGGACAGGGATCGAACACCGGGGAGCTGTTTTTT
>TRBV9|TRBJ1-2|.|.
CASSPEMGRPFYGYTF
TGTGCCAGCAGCCCCGAGATGGGGCGACCTTTCTATGGCTACACCTTC
>TRBV4-1|TRBJ1-1|.|.
CASSLNRGQLGTEAFF
TGCGCCAGCAGCCTGAACCGCGGGCAGTTGGGCACTGAAGCTTTCTTT
>TRBV4-1|TRBJ1-3|.|.
CASSQRQVGENTIYF
TGCGCCAGCAGCCAGAGACAGGTCGGGGAAAACACCATATATTTT
>TRBV4-3|TRBJ2-1|.|.
CASSQNSLGSYNEQFF
TGCGCCAGCAGCCAAAACAGCCTGGGCTCCTACAATGAGCAGTTCTTC
>TRBV13|TRBJ2-3|.|TRBD2
CASSLGSGLRTDTQYF
TGTGCCAGCAGCTTAGGTAGCGGGCTACGCACAGATACGCAGTATTTT
>TRBV11-1|TRBJ2-5|.|.
CASSLTPRQKETQYF
TGTGCCAGCAGCTTAACTCCGCGACAGAAAGAGACCCAGTACTTC
>TRBV6-1|TRBJ2-2|few|TRBD1
CASSERPRQGKDTGELFF
TGTGCCAGCAGTGAAAGGCCCAGACAGGGTAAGGACACCGGGGAGCTGTTTTTT
>TRBV27|TRBJ2-2|.|TRBD2
CASSRGLAGTNTGELFF
TGTGCCAGCAGTAGAGGACTAGCGGGGACGAACACCGGGGAGCTGTTTTTT
>TRBV11-2|TRBJ2-7|.|.
CASSSTRGLGGSEQYF
TGTGCCAGCAGCTCAACAAGAGGCTTGGGAGGCTCCGAGCAGTACTTC
>TRBV5-8|TRBJ1-5|.|.
CASSHTLGLSQPQHF
TGTGCCAGCAGCCACACCCTGGGGCTTAGCCAGCCCCAGCATTTT
>TRBV28|TRBJ2-7|once|TRBD1
CASFPWGQGATYEQYF
TGTGCCAGCTTCCCCTGGGGGCAGGGGGCAACCTACGAGCAGTACTTC
>TRBV19|TRBJ1-6|.|TRBD1
CASSTRAGTGPSPLHF
TGTGCCAGTAGTACACGGGCCGGGACAGGGCCATCACCCCTCCACTTT
>TRBV19|TRBJ1-1|.|TRBD1
CASSTGTGYTEAFF
TGTGCCAGTAGTACCGGGACAGGGTATACTGAAGCTTTCTTT
>TRBV12-3/TRBV12-4|TRBJ2-7|.|.
CASGLWSSYEQYF
TGTGCCAGCGGTTTGTGGAGCTCCTACGAGCAGTACTTC
>TRBV5-1|TRBJ2-1|.|TRBD2
CASSRASGGAYGEQFF
TGCGCCAGCAGCCGGGCTAGCGGGGGGGCCTATGGTGAGCAGTTCTTC
>TRBV19|TRBJ2-5|.|TRBD2
CASSNGLAGASETQYF
TGTGCCAGTAGTAACGGACTAGCGGGAGCGTCGGAGACCCAGTACTTC
>TRBV19|TRBJ1-5|few|.
CASSRVLGQPQHF
TGTGCCAGCTCGAGAGTACTAGGTCAGCCCCAGCATTTT
>TRBV7-6|TRBJ1-4|once|TRBD1
CASSLSPGQGAFGEKLFF
TGTGCCAGCAGCTTATCACCGGGACAGGGGGCTTTTGGTGAAAAACTGTTTTTT
>TRBV28|TRBJ1-5|.|TRBD1
CASSFPVDRGRRQPQHF
TGTGCCAGCAGTTTCCCCGTTGACAGGGGGAGAAGGCAGCCCCAGCATTTT
>TRBV2|TRBJ1-6|.|.
CASIAGQSYNSPLHF
TGTGCCAGCATCGCTGGGCAGTCCTATAATTCACCCCTCCACTTT
>TRBV7-9|TRBJ1-1|once|TRBD1
CASSSRTGRDSGTEAFF
TGTGCCAGCAGCTCCCGGACAGGGAGGGATTCCGGGACTGAAGCTTTCTTT
>TRBV10-3|TRBJ2-5|.|TRBD2
CAISGTSGGEDQYF
TGTGCCATCAGTGGGACTAGCGGGGGCGAGGACCAGTACTTC
>TRBV10-3|TRBJ2-1|.|TRBD2
CAISERTSGYNEQFF
TGTGCCATCAGTGAGAGGACTAGCGGCTACAATGAGCAGTTCTTC
>TRBV5-1|TRBJ1-4|.|.
CASSLSKLGANEKLFF
TGCGCCAGCAGCTTGTCAAAGTTGGGCGCCAATGAAAAACTGTTTTTT
>TRBV7-7|TRBJ2-2|few|TRBD1
CASSPDRGQTGELFF
TGTGCTAGCAGCCCCGACAGGGGGCAAACCGGGGAGCTGTTTTTT
>TRBV2|TRBJ1-5|.|.
CASASSGTAGNQPQHF
TGTGCCAGCGCATCTTCCGGAACAGCGGGCAATCAGCCCCAGCATTTT
>TRBV7-2|TRBJ2-7|.|TRBD1
CASSLDRGIDEQYF
TGTGCCAGCAGCTTAGACAGGGGAATAGACGAGCAGTACTTC
>TRBV4-1|TRBJ2-1|once|.
CASSQDPGRVRNEQFF
TGCGCCAGCAGCCAAGATCCCGGCAGGGTCCGCAATGAGCAGTTCTTC
>TRBV2|TRBJ2-3|.|.
CASLSWGATDTQYF
TGTGCCAGCCTTAGCTGGGGAGCGACAGATACGCAGTATTTT
>TRBV7-8|TRBJ1-1|.|TRBD1
CASSRGQGDAGNTEAFF
TGTGCCAGCAGCCGGGGACAGGGGGACGCGGGGAACACTGAAGCTTTCTTT
>TRBV7-2|TRBJ1-5|.|.
CASSSTVRSNQPQHF
TGTGCCAGCAGCTCAACGGTCAGGTCCAATCAGCCCCAGCATTTT
>TRBV6-5|TRBJ2-1|.|TRBD1
CASRTRTGGRDEQFF
TGTGCCAGCAGAACCAGGACAGGGGGACGAGATGAGCAGTTCTTC
>TRBV5-1|TRBJ1-1|.|TRBD1
CASSLSVGGATTEAFF
TGCGCCAGCAGCTTGAGTGTAGGGGGCGCGACCACTGAAGCTTTCTTT
>TRBV7-8|TRBJ2-2|once|.
CASSPLVTGELFF
TGTGCCAGCAGCCCCCTCGTCACCGGGGAGCTGTTTTTT
>TRBV18|TRBJ1-1|.|TRBD1
CASSPRDRNMNTEAFF
TGTGCCAGCTCACCACGGGACAGAAACATGAACACTGAAGCTTTCTTT
>TRBV5-6|TRBJ1-2|.|.
CASSPSLGTGNYGYTF
TGTGCCAGCAGCCCAAGCCTAGGAACAGGGAACTATGGCTACACCTTC
>TRBV19|TRBJ2-5|.|TRBD2
CASSSELAGGAAQYF
TGTGCCAGTAGCAGCGAGCTAGCGGGGGGGGCGGCCCAGTACTTC